This is a list of T cell receptor beta chains from one sample in a study of T cell changes during pregnancy in multiple sclerosis. Sequenced by immunoSEQ multiplex PCR; TCRdb stores in-frame clones only, minus some. The repertoire consists of about 110,000 clones, with approximately 90% occurring once and the leading ten covering about 3%. Source: peripheral blood, taken after pregnancy. These receptors were collected from a female donor with multiple sclerosis, enrolled in a pregnancy study. The CDR3 runs from the conserved cysteine through the conserved F or W. Each record gives: J gene, V gene, clone size, D gene, CDR3 protein, CDR3 DNA. A D gene is named only where the DNA matches it firmly. Where a row states a size, it is once, few, many or the class of an expanded clone; other rows omit it.

>TRBJ1-4|TRBV5-1|NA|TRBD1
CASSGGQGAATNEKLFF
TGCGCCAGCAGCGGAGGACAGGGGGCTGCAACTAATGAAAAACTGTTTTTT
>TRBJ1-4|TRBV6-1|NA|NA
CASSDSNNEKLFF
TGTGCCAGCAGTGATTCCAATAATGAAAAACTGTTTTTT
>TRBJ1-6|TRBV19|NA|NA
CASGWATSPLHF
TGTGCCAGTGGGTGGGCCACTTCACCCCTCCACTTT
>TRBJ1-1|TRBV20-1|once|NA
CSVPRDTEAFF
TGCAGTGTACCCAGGGACACTGAAGCTTTCTTT
>TRBJ1-5|TRBV6-1|NA|NA
CASSVARSNQPQHF
TGTGCCAGCAGTGTGGCCAGAAGCAATCAGCCCCAGCATTTT
>TRBJ2-5|TRBV7-6|NA|NA
CASSSEETQYF
TGTGCCAGCAGCTCGGAAGAGACCCAGTACTTC
>TRBJ2-2|TRBV11-2|NA|NA
CASSLGHNTGELFF
TGTGCCAGCAGCTTGGGACACAACACCGGGGAGCTGTTTTTT
>TRBJ1-2|TRBV19|NA|TRBD1
CASSIGDRGLNGYTF
TGTGCCAGTAGTATTGGGGACAGGGGGCTGAATGGCTACACCTTC
>TRBJ1-1|TRBV9|NA|NA
CASSVDGRAVTEAFF
TGTGCCAGCAGCGTAGATGGCAGGGCAGTTACTGAAGCTTTCTTT
>TRBJ1-5|TRBV6-1|NA|TRBD1
CASSAGQGAGKQPQHF
TGTGCCAGCAGTGCAGGACAGGGGGCCGGAAAACAGCCCCAGCATTTT
>TRBJ2-5|TRBV7-9|NA|TRBD2
CASSLTSGGIYQETQYF
TGTGCCAGCAGCTTGACTAGCGGGGGAATATACCAAGAGACCCAGTACTTC
>TRBJ1-2|TRBV4-1|NA|NA
CASSQTRQLGYGYTF
TGCGCCAGCAGCCAAACCAGACAGTTGGGCTATGGCTACACCTTC
>TRBJ2-6|TRBV7-9|once|NA
CASSLGSGAGANVLTF
TGTGCCAGCAGCTTAGGGTCCGGGGCTGGGGCCAACGTCCTGACTTTC
>TRBJ1-2|TRBV13|once|TRBD1
CASSDPSGQGVYGYTF
TGTGCCAGCAGCGACCCGAGTGGACAGGGTGTCTATGGCTACACCTTC
>TRBJ2-3|TRBV9|NA|TRBD2
CASSVRGLAGGDTQYF
TGTGCCAGCAGCGTTAGGGGACTAGCGGGGGGTGATACGCAGTATTTT
>TRBJ1-3|TRBV2|few|TRBD1
CASREIPTGVSGNTIYF
TGTGCCAGCAGGGAAATCCCGACAGGGGTCTCTGGAAACACCATATATTTT
>TRBJ2-2|TRBV7-3|NA|NA
CASSLRGSGELFF
TGTGCCAGCAGCTTACGGGGAAGCGGGGAGCTGTTTTTT
>TRBJ1-6|TRBV6-5|NA|TRBD1
CASSSGTDGTPLHF
TGTGCCAGCAGCTCTGGGACAGACGGGACACCCCTCCACTTT
>TRBJ1-2|TRBV19|NA|NA
CATSMGGYTF
TGTGCCACCTCAATGGGCGGCTACACCTTC
>TRBJ2-2|TRBV7-9|NA|TRBD1
CASSSPAGGVRTGELFF
TGTGCCAGCAGCTCCCCGGCAGGGGGCGTTCGTACCGGGGAGCTGTTTTTT
>TRBJ1-6|TRBV29-1|NA|NA
CSVDKVDSPNSPLHF
TGCAGCGTTGACAAGGTGGACAGCCCCAATTCACCCCTCCACTTT
>TRBJ1-3|TRBV6-5|NA|NA
CASSYSHRAGNTIYF
TGTGCCAGCAGTTACTCGCACAGGGCAGGAAACACCATATATTTT
>TRBJ1-2|TRBV9|NA|NA
CASSITGGDNYGYTF
TGTGCCAGCAGCATAACGGGGGGAGATAACTATGGCTACACCTTC
>TRBJ2-3|TRBV4-2|NA|NA
CASSQDIAAAASKDTQYF
TGTGCCAGCAGCCAAGATATCGCGGCGGCGGCGTCTAAAGATACGCAGTATTTT
>TRBJ1-2|TRBV27|NA|TRBD1
CASSLRQGGRGYTF
TGTGCCAGCAGTTTGCGACAGGGAGGTCGGGGCTACACCTTC
>TRBJ2-6|TRBV5-6|NA|NA
CASSPARGSGANVLTF
TGTGCCAGCAGCCCTGCACGAGGCTCTGGGGCCAACGTCCTGACTTTC
>TRBJ1-2|TRBV7-2|NA|TRBD1
CASSSYRGRNYGYTF
TGTGCCAGCAGCTCATACAGGGGGCGGAACTATGGCTACACCTTC
>TRBJ2-7|TRBV9|once|NA
CASSVGSGLSYEQYF
TGTGCCAGCAGCGTAGGGAGCGGCCTTTCCTACGAGCAGTACTTC
>TRBJ1-5|TRBV7-2|NA|TRBD1
CASSFLQGAQPQHF
TGTGCCAGCAGCTTTCTACAGGGGGCCCAGCCCCAGCATTTT
>TRBJ2-2|TRBV6-5|NA|NA
CASSYLLTNTGELFF
TGTGCCAGCAGTTACTTATTAACTAACACCGGGGAGCTGTTTTTT
>TRBJ1-6|TRBV13|NA|NA
CASSWGGLSNSPLHF
TGTGCCAGCAGCTGGGGGGGGTTGAGTAATTCACCCCTCCACTTT
>TRBJ2-5|TRBV5-1|NA|TRBD2
CASSLAGGAQETQYF
TGCGCCAGCAGCTTAGCGGGGGGCGCACAAGAGACCCAGTACTTC
>TRBJ2-3|TRBV6-4|NA|TRBD2
CAAGGSAERDTQYF
TGTGCCGCCGGGGGGTCGGCTGAGAGAGATACGCAGTATTTT
>TRBJ2-1|TRBV16|once|TRBD2
CASSLRGGAYNEQFF
TGTGCCAGCAGCCTACGGGGGGGCGCCTACAATGAGCAGTTCTTC
>TRBJ2-7|TRBV5-1|NA|NA
CASSSNLGYEQYF
TGCGCCAGCAGCTCGAACCTAGGCTACGAGCAGTACTTC
>TRBJ1-2|TRBV9|NA|TRBD1
CASRQTGANGYTF
TGTGCCAGCAGACAGACAGGGGCTAATGGCTACACCTTC
>TRBJ1-1|TRBV7-8|NA|TRBD1
CASSLRTGGSTEAFF
TGTGCCAGCAGCTTGAGGACAGGGGGTAGCACTGAAGCTTTCTTT
>TRBJ1-2|TRBV4-1|once|NA
CASRHPGGYYGYTF
TGCGCCAGCAGGCACCCGGGGGGGTACTATGGCTACACCTTC
>TRBJ2-5|TRBV18|few|TRBD1
CASSLTRQGVGGETQYF
TGTGCCAGCTCACTAACAAGACAGGGGGTTGGAGGAGAGACCCAGTACTTC
>TRBJ2-2|TRBV21-1|NA|NA
CASIQSRKRYQRGELFF
TGTGCCAGCATCCAAAGCCGAAAAAGATACCAGCGCGGGGAGCTGTTTTTT
>TRBJ1-5|TRBV5-8|NA|TRBD1
CASSLDRVLQPQHF
TGTGCCAGCAGCCTGGACAGGGTTCTCCAGCCCCAGCATTTT
>TRBJ2-7|TRBV5-1|once|TRBD2
CASSPGTSTHEQYF
TGCGCCAGCAGCCCCGGGACTAGCACCCACGAGCAGTACTTC
>TRBJ1-2|TRBV21-1|NA|NA
CATRDRGMGMEGWVYGYTF
TGTGCCACCCGGGACAGGGGAATGGGTATGGAGGGTTGGGTCTATGGCTACACCTTC
>TRBJ1-1|TRBV12-5|few|TRBD1
CASGPEGQGNEAFF
TGTGCTAGTGGTCCAGAAGGACAGGGTAATGAAGCTTTCTTT
>TRBJ1-6|TRBV5-1|NA|NA
CASSLEGPGIMNSPLHF
TGCGCCAGCAGCTTGGAAGGTCCAGGGATCATGAATTCACCCCTCCACTTT
>TRBJ1-4|TRBV5-1|NA|NA
CASSLAGGTNEKLFF
TGCGCCAGCAGCTTGGCGGGGGGAACTAATGAAAAACTGTTTTTT
>TRBJ1-2|TRBV7-9|NA|NA
CASRAEDPYGYTF
TGTGCCAGCCGGGCGGAGGATCCCTATGGCTACACCTTC
>TRBJ2-2|TRBV19|NA|TRBD2
CASWIGGASGTGELFF
TGTGCCAGTTGGATCGGGGGTGCTAGCGGGACCGGGGAGCTGTTTTTT
>TRBJ2-3|TRBV6-5|NA|TRBD2
CASSRSGDTQYF
TGTGCCAGCAGTCGTAGCGGGGATACGCAGTATTTT
>TRBJ2-3|TRBV2|NA|NA
CASNRPGEGDTQYF
TGTGCCAGCAACAGACCGGGGGAAGGAGATACGCAGTATTTT
>TRBJ2-1|TRBV5-5|NA|NA
CASSLLYEQFF
TGTGCCAGCAGCTTACTGTATGAGCAGTTCTTC
>TRBJ2-3|TRBV6-5|NA|NA
CASRVGLTDTQYF
TGTGCCAGCAGGGTGGGACTCACAGATACGCAGTATTTT
>TRBJ2-2|TRBV14|NA|TRBD1
CASRDSITGELFF
TGTGCCAGCCGGGACAGCATCACCGGGGAGCTGTTTTTT
>TRBJ2-5|TRBV7-3|NA|NA
CASSLTGGQETQYF
TGTGCCAGCAGCTTAACAGGGGGCCAAGAGACCCAGTACTTC
>TRBJ2-1|TRBV11-2|NA|NA
CASSLVGIPDNEQFF
TGTGCCAGCAGCTTAGTGGGCATCCCCGACAATGAGCAGTTCTTC
>TRBJ1-1|TRBV9|NA|TRBD1
CASSATGSTEAFF
TGTGCCAGCAGCGCGACAGGGAGCACTGAAGCTTTCTTT
>TRBJ2-1|TRBV9|NA|TRBD2
CASSVEGGGGYNEQFF
TGTGCCAGCAGCGTAGAGGGCGGGGGAGGTTACAATGAGCAGTTCTTC
>TRBJ2-5|TRBV13|NA|NA
CASSLNTQETQYF
TGTGCCAGCAGCTTGAACACGCAAGAGACCCAGTACTTC
>TRBJ1-5|TRBV30|NA|NA
CAWSVRSVNQPQHF
TGTGCCTGGAGTGTACGGAGCGTCAATCAGCCCCAGCATTTT
>TRBJ2-2|TRBV7-8|NA|TRBD1
CASSKDRIPQSGELFF
TGTGCCAGCAGCAAGGACAGGATTCCACAGTCCGGGGAGCTGTTTTTT